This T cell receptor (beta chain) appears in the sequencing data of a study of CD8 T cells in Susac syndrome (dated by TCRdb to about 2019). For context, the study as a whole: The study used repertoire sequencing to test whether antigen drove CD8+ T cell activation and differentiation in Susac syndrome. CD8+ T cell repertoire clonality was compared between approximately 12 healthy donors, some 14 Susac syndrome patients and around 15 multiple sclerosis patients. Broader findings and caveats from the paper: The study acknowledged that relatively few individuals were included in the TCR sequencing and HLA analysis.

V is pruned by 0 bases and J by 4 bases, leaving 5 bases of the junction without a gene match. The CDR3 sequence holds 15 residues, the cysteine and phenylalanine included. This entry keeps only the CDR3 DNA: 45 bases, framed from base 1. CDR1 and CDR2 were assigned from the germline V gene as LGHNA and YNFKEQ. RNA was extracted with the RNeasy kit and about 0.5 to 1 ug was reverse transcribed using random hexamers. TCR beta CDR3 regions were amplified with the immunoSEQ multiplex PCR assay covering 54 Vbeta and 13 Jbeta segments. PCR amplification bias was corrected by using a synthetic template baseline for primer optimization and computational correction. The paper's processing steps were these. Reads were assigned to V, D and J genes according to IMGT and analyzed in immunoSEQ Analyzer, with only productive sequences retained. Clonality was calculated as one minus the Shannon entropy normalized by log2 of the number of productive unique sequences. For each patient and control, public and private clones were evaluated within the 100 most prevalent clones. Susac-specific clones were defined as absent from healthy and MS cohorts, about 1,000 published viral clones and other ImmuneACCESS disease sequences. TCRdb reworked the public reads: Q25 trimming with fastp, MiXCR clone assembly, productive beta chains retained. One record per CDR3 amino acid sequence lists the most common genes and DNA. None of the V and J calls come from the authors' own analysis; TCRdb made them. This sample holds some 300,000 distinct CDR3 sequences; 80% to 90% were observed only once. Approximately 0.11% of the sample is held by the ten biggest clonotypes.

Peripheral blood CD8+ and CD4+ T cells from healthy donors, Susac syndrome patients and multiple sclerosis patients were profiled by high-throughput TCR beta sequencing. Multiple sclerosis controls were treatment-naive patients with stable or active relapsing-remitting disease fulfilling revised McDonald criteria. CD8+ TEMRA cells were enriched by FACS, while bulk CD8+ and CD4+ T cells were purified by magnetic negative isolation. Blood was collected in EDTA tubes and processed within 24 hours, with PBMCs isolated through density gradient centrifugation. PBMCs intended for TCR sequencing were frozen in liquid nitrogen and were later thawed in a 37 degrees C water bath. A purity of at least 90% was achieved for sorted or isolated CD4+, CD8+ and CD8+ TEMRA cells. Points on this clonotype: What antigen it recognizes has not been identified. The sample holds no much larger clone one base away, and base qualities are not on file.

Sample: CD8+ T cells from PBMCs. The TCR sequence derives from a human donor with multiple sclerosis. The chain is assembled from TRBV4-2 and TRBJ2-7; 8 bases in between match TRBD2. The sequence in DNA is TGTGCCAGCAGCCAAGATACTAGCGGAAATTACGAGCAGTACTTC. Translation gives CASSQDTSGNYEQYF.